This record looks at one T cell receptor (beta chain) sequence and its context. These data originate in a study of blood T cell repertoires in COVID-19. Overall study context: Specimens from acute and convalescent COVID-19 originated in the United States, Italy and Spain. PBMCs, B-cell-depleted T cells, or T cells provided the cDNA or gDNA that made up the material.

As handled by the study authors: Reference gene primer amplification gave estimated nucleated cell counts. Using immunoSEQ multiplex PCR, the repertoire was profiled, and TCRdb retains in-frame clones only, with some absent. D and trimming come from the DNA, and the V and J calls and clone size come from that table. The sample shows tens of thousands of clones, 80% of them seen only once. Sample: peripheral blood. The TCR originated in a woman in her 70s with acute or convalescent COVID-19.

The CDR3: CASSTYGGGDTQYF. CDR3 nucleotides: TGTGCCAGTAGTACTTACGGTGGAGGAGATACGCAGTATTTT. The J gene is TRBJ2-3, the V gene TRBV19, with a tentative D call TRBD2 (5 bases). V shed 4 bases and J shed 5 bases, with 13 bases lying between them. The CDR3 length is 14 residues. The germline CDR1 and CDR2 sequences are LNHDA and SQIVND (reference sequence).